These T cell receptor beta chains were read from a single sample in a study of regulatory T cells in long-lasting Graves disease. In TCRdb, the multiplex PCR reads were re-called with MiXCR into one record per CDR3 protein. Here the sample spans over 200,000 distinct CDR3 sequences, more than 15% being singletons. The same specimen was also included in a second study, on T cells in Graves' hyperthyroidism and ophthalmopathy.

The sequencing here drew on peripheral blood mononuclear cells (PBMCs), taken at new diagnosis, from a patient treated with antithyroid drugs. All receptors derive from a woman under 40 with Graves disease. Both conserved end residues are part of each CDR3. Each record gives: V gene, J gene, D gene, clone size, CDR3 DNA, CDR3 protein. D genes are given only for firm matches. Size is omitted from some rows. Given values are once, few, many or a class for expanded clones.

TRBV11-2	TRBJ1-2	.	many	TGTGCCAGCAGCTTAGAGGAGGATGGCTACACCTTC	CASSLEEDGYTF
TRBV20-1	TRBJ2-5	.	.	TGCAGTGCTACGCAACAGGGATGGAAGACCCAGTACTTC	CSATQQGWKTQYF
TRBV3-1	TRBJ2-3	TRBD2	many	TGTGCCAGCAGCCACTATTTTGTGAGACTAGCGGGCACAGATACGCAGTATTTT	CASSHYFVRLAGTDTQYF
TRBV29-1	TRBJ1-1	.	many	TGCAGCGTTGCGACGAATTACGCAGGGGTTGACACTGAAGCTTTCTTT	CSVATNYAGVDTEAFF
TRBV4-2	TRBJ2-3	TRBD1	.	TGTGCCAGCAGCCAAAACGGACAGGAGTTAACAGATACGCAGTATTTT	CASSQNGQELTDTQYF
TRBV3-1	TRBJ1-2	.	many	TGTGCCAGCAGCCTAAGCGAGGTCTCGGGCTACACCTTC	CASSLSEVSGYTF
TRBV5-4	TRBJ2-2	.	.	TGTGCCAGCAGCTTGAAAGGGGACACCGGGGAGCTGTTTTTT	CASSLKGDTGELFF
TRBV14	TRBJ2-3	.	many	TGTGCCAGCAGCCAAGATTGGGATCTTTCGGGTACGCAGTATTTT	CASSQDWDLSGTQYF
TRBV7-9	TRBJ2-7	.	many	TGTGCCAGCAGGGAGGGTGCCTACGAGCAGTACTTC	CASREGAYEQYF
TRBV7-3	TRBJ2-5	TRBD2	many	TGTGCCAGCAGCTTGACTAGCGGGGGGGCCGAGACCCAGTACTTC	CASSLTSGGAETQYF
TRBV20-1	TRBJ2-7	.	many	TGCAGTGCTAGAGCACTGGCCTACGAGCAGTACTTC	CSARALAYEQYF
TRBV7-2	TRBJ2-5	.	.	TGTGCCAGCAGCTTAGTTGCTTGGGGGGAGACCCAGTACTTC	CASSLVAWGETQYF
TRBV20-1	TRBJ2-7	.	few	TGCAGTGCGGGTACCGACGGTTACGAGCAGTACTTC	CSAGTDGYEQYF
TRBV7-3	TRBJ2-3	.	many	TGTGCCAGCAGCTTAAGAGGTGTAAGCACAGATACGCAGTATTTT	CASSLRGVSTDTQYF
TRBV5-1	TRBJ1-2	TRBD1	many	TGCGCCAGCAGCTTGGCGGGACAGGAAACTGGCTACACCTTC	CASSLAGQETGYTF
TRBV6-1	TRBJ1-3	.	few	TGTGCCGCCCACGGCATCTCTGGAAACACCATATATTTT	CAAHGISGNTIYF
TRBV6-1	TRBJ2-1	TRBD2	many	TGTGCCAGCAGTGAATGGACTAGCGATATAGATGAGCAGTTCTTC	CASSEWTSDIDEQFF
TRBV7-2	TRBJ2-7	TRBD1	many	TGTGCCAGCAGCTCCCAGACAGGGTCCTACGAGCAGTACTTC	CASSSQTGSYEQYF
TRBV6-1	TRBJ2-1	.	many	TGTGCCACCCTCTCCCGGCGCTCCTACAATGAGCAGTTCTTC	CATLSRRSYNEQFF
TRBV20-1	TRBJ2-4	TRBD1	.	TGCAGTGGGAGGCCCGGGACAGACAAAAACATTCAGTACTTC	CSGRPGTDKNIQYF
TRBV7-2	TRBJ1-6	TRBD1	many	TGTGCCAGCAGCCACCGGGACAGTAATTCACCCCTCCACTTT	CASSHRDSNSPLHF
TRBV5-1	TRBJ2-3	.	many	TGCGCCAGCAGCCAAGGTGACAGGCGGTCAGATACGCAGTATTTT	CASSQGDRRSDTQYF
TRBV2	TRBJ2-7	TRBD1	.	TGTGCCAGCAGAGGGACAGGGGGCCGGTACGAGCAGTACTTC	CASRGTGGRYEQYF
TRBV20-1	TRBJ2-5	TRBD2	many	TGCAGTGCTAGAGCTGTTAGCGGGGGTCAAGGGACCCAGTACTTC	CSARAVSGGQGTQYF
TRBV6-2/TRBV6-3	TRBJ2-2	.	many	TGTGCCAGCAGTTACTCCGGGGGGCGTACCGGGGAGCTGTTTTTT	CASSYSGGRTGELFF
TRBV12-3/TRBV12-4	TRBJ1-5	.	.	TGTGCCAGCAGCTTCCCCGGAGAAGGGAATCAGCCCCAGCATTTT	CASSFPGEGNQPQHF
TRBV6-1	TRBJ1-3	TRBD1	many	TGTGCCAGCCGGCGCGGACAGGGTGGAAACACCATATATTTT	CASRRGQGGNTIYF
TRBV6-1	TRBJ2-2	.	few	TGTGCCAGCACTACACCCCGGGACACCGGGGAGCTGTTTTTT	CASTTPRDTGELFF
TRBV2	TRBJ1-2	.	many	TGTGCCAGCAGTGACGGTGGGTCCTACACCTTC	CASSDGGSYTF
TRBV7-2	TRBJ1-2	TRBD1	.	TGTGCCAGCAGTCTGGGACAGCAGTATGACTACACCTTC	CASSLGQQYDYTF
TRBV11-2	TRBJ1-1	.	many	TGTGCCAGCAGATCCGTTATAGGGTACGGCACTGAAGCTTTCTTT	CASRSVIGYGTEAFF
TRBV5-6	TRBJ1-5	TRBD1	many	TGTGCCAGCAGCCCTGGGGGGACAGGGCGATATCAGCCCCAGCATTTT	CASSPGGTGRYQPQHF
TRBV10-3	TRBJ2-7	.	.	TGTGCCATCAGTGAGGCCTACGAGCAGTACTTC	CAISEAYEQYF
TRBV7-7	TRBJ2-5	.	.	TGTGCTAGCAGCTTTGGCCAGGGGATGGAGACCCAGTACTTC	CASSFGQGMETQYF
TRBV5-6	TRBJ2-2	.	many	TGTGCCAGCAGCCCGGTAGGGGCGAACACCGGGGAGCTGTTTTTT	CASSPVGANTGELFF
TRBV9	TRBJ2-1	.	many	TGTGCCAGCACAGATAGCGGCAATGAGCAGTTCTTC	CASTDSGNEQFF
TRBV5-1	TRBJ2-1	.	many	TGCGCCAGCAGCATCCGGGACATCAATGAGCAGTTCTTC	CASSIRDINEQFF
TRBV12-3/TRBV12-4	TRBJ1-2	TRBD1	many	TGTGCCAGCAGTTTGGTCAGGGGGCAGAGTGGCTACACCTTC	CASSLVRGQSGYTF
TRBV27	TRBJ2-2	.	few	TGTGCCAGCAGTTTATCAATTGTGGGGACCGGGGAGCTGTTTTTT	CASSLSIVGTGELFF
TRBV20-1	TRBJ2-1	TRBD2	many	TGCAGTGCTAGAGACACTAGCGGGGGGGGTAATGAGCAGTTCTTC	CSARDTSGGGNEQFF
TRBV12-3/TRBV12-4	TRBJ2-1	.	many	TGTGCCAGCAGTTTCCCGCAGGTCTACAATGAGCAGTTCTTC	CASSFPQVYNEQFF
TRBV18	TRBJ2-1	.	many	TGTGCCAGCTCACCACAACGAGCAGGGAACACAGACAATGAGCAGTTCTTC	CASSPQRAGNTDNEQFF
TRBV9	TRBJ1-6	TRBD1	few	TGTGCCAGCAGCGTAGGACAGGGGGCTTCACCCCTCCACTTT	CASSVGQGASPLHF
TRBV13	TRBJ1-1	TRBD1	many	TGTGCCAGCAGCCAGGGGGGGATCACTGAAGCTTTCTTT	CASSQGGITEAFF
TRBV7-9	TRBJ2-7	.	many	TGTGCCAGCAGCTTAGAGGACACAGACCCCTACGAGCAGTACTTC	CASSLEDTDPYEQYF
TRBV5-1	TRBJ2-3	.	.	TGCGCCAGCAGCGCACGAGGGGTAGGGATTACAGATACGCAGTATTTT	CASSARGVGITDTQYF
TRBV4-2	TRBJ1-2	.	.	TGTGCCAGCAGCCAAGCACCTAACTATGGCTACACCTTC	CASSQAPNYGYTF
TRBV4-1	TRBJ2-7	TRBD1	many	TGCGCCAGCAGCAGTCCCGGGACAGGGCTCAACGAGCAGTACTTC	CASSSPGTGLNEQYF
TRBV7-2	TRBJ2-1	TRBD1	many	TGTGCCAGCAGCTTCGCCAGGGGGTCGTATGAGCAGTTCTTC	CASSFARGSYEQFF
TRBV6-5	TRBJ2-2	.	many	TGTGCCAGCAGTTATCAATCGCAGGGGAACACCGGGGAGCTGTTTTTT	CASSYQSQGNTGELFF
TRBV6-1	TRBJ1-6	TRBD1	many	TGTGCCAGCAGACCCGACAGGGTGAATTCACCCCTCCACTTT	CASRPDRVNSPLHF
TRBV20-1	TRBJ1-1	.	many	TGCAGTGCTAGGGGGGACATAAAAGGGGACACTGAAGCTTTCTTT	CSARGDIKGDTEAFF
TRBV3-1	TRBJ2-1	.	many	TGTGCCAGCAGCCATCCCGGGTCCTCCTACAATGAGCAGTTCTTC	CASSHPGSSYNEQFF
TRBV7-3	TRBJ2-1	TRBD1	many	TGTGCCAGCAGCTTGGGACAGGGGCAGAATGAGCAGTTCTTC	CASSLGQGQNEQFF
TRBV27	TRBJ1-2	.	many	TGTGCCAGCAGTTTATTGGGCGGATCTAACTATGGCTACACCTTC	CASSLLGGSNYGYTF
TRBV29-1	TRBJ2-2	.	many	TGCAGCGCTCGGACCGCTGGGGGCACCGGGGAGCTGTTTTTT	CSARTAGGTGELFF
TRBV3-1	TRBJ2-3	TRBD2	once	TGTGCCAGCAGCCAAGATGCGACGGGAGGAGATACGCAGTATTTT	CASSQDATGGDTQYF